This T cell receptor beta chain was obtained from a study of blood T cell repertoires in COVID-19. Study context: The study drew acute and convalescent COVID-19 samples from the United States, Italy and Spain. The cDNA or gDNA used as material had been derived from T cells, B-cell-depleted T cells, or PBMCs.

Original processing methods: How many nucleated cells were present was estimated from reference gene primer amplification. Sequenced by immunoSEQ multiplex PCR; TCRdb stores in-frame clones only, minus some. V and J calls and clone size are as listed in that table; D and trimming were resolved from the DNA. The table has about 21,000 clones, 82% seen once. The CDR3 is 15 residues long. V lost 2 bases and J lost 1, with 9 bases in between. The germline V gene encodes CDR1 MNHEY and CDR2 SVGAGI. The chain links TRBV6-5 to TRBJ2-1; D call uncertain. The TCR originated in a human donor in a cohort sampled during active COVID-19. Sequenced: peripheral blood. CDR3 loop: CASSYQIDSYNEQFF. CDR3 sequence (DNA): TGTGCCAGCAGTTACCAAATAGATTCCTACAATGAGCAGTTCTTC.